This T cell receptor beta chain was sequenced in a study of identical twins. Notes on the study in general: The study found excess low generation probability among twin-shared out-of-frame alpha sequences. Invariant cells of the MAIT and iNKT types might have partly distorted the zero-insertion analyses. Insertions were fewer in abundant cord blood beta clonotypes, whereas memory repertoires showed none of this pattern.

Per germline, CDR1 SQVTM and CDR2 ANQGSEA. This CDR3 has 12 residues. V was pared by 5 bases and J by 7 bases, with 4 bases of the junction left unmatched. This clonotype has a count of ten or more. Antigen: not known. TCRdb ran MiXCR on the 5' RACE reads and lists one entry per CDR3 protein. Altogether approximately 240,000 distinct CDR3 sequences are present, roughly 13% being singletons, with the ten largest covering approximately 8.2%. Sequenced material: memory (CD45RO+) T cells sorted from blood. The origin of this receptor is a woman between 18 and 30 years old in good health. This chain links TRBV29-1 with TRBJ2-1, with 8 bases identical to TRBD2. The CDR3 DNA reads TGCAGCGTTCGCCGCGGGGGGAATGAGCAGTTCTTC. Translated: CSVRRGGNEQFF.